This T cell receptor beta chain comes out of a study of shared clonotypes between healthy human individuals. Naive CD8 isolation took CD45RO-negative cells positively selected for CCR7 and excluded terminally differentiated effector memory CD45RA+ cells. Adult donors, all healthy and HIV-negative, had no recent acute infections or vaccinations. V was clipped by 8 bases and J by 1 base, with 12 bases between them. The V gene's germline CDR1 is MNHEY and CDR2 SMNVEV (reference sequence). There are 13 residues in the CDR3. A deep-level run was used for the assay. Measured with immunoSEQ multiplex PCR; TCRdb has only the in-frame clones, and not every one. The sample contains about 550,000 clones, about 95% of which appear only once. Whole-study results and caveats: Across a handful of donors, naive CD4 shared roughly 5.2%, naive CD8 over 3%, memory CD4 roughly 2.4%, memory CD8 0.35% to 0.5%.

Comments on this clone: Its cognate antigen is unknown.

This receptor was identified in a woman between 25 and 40 years old in good health. The chain links TRBV27 to TRBJ2-7; the D is unclear. Sequencing used naive CD8+ T cells sorted from blood. The CDR3 is CASGRPGSYEQYF. Written as DNA, the CDR3 is TGTGCCAGCGGCCGACCAGGTTCCTACGAGCAGTACTTC.